Following are 17 T cell receptor beta chains from one sample sequenced in a study of blood T cells in healthy people across ages. It was with a sample-barcoded 5' primer and a J-beta primer mix that a second PCR of about 7 to 12 cycles was run. TCRdb reanalysed the 5' RACE reads using MiXCR and keeps one entry per CDR3 protein. Here the sample spans fewer than 800,000 distinct CDR3 sequences, under 25% being singletons. Specimen: blood. These receptors were obtained from a man aged 65-85 years in good health.

This clonotype has only a few counts. The chain links TRBV2 to TRBJ2-5; D unclear. Germline CDR1 SNHLY, CDR2 FYNNEI. This CDR3 has 11 residues. Trimming took off 7 bases at V and 5 bases at J, with 8 bases between the two ends. The CDR3 bases are TGTGCCAGCACGGGTTTCGAGACCCAGTACTTC. Protein sequence: CASTGFETQYF.

The V call is TRBV3-1, the J call TRBJ2-5, with D unresolved. This CDR3 region has 15 residues. V was clipped by 1 base and J by 5 bases, with 14 bases between them. Germline V gene data show CDR1 as LGHDT and CDR2 as YNNKEL (reference sequence). The CDR3 DNA is TGTGCCAGCAGCCAAGTCCGCCCCCCAAGGGAGACCCAGTACTTC. Amino acid sequence: CASSQVRPPRETQYF.

This clonotype was recorded many times. This chain uses TRBV5-5 with TRBJ1-6; TRBD1 might be the D (6 bases). The CDR3 is made up of 14 amino acids. Trimming took off 5 bases at V and 7 bases at J, with 13 bases between the two ends. Germline V CDR1 and CDR2: SGHKS, YYEKEE (reference sequence). CDR3 sequence (DNA): TGTGCCAGCAGTTCGCAGGGGTGGAATTCACCCCTCCACTTT. It specifies CASSSQGWNSPLHF.

In this sample, this clonotype turned up a few times. The gene calls are TRBV4-2 and TRBJ2-5; 10 positions agree with TRBD2. The V and J ends lost 3 bases and 3 bases, in that order; junction bases with no gene match: 7. CDR3 length equals 16 residues. Germline values: CDR1 LGHNA, CDR2 YNFKEQ. The CDR3 protein is CASSQHTSGVKETQYF. The CDR3, as DNA: TGTGCCAGCAGCCAGCATACTAGCGGGGTAAAAGAGACCCAGTACTTC.

This clonotype came up a few times. The chain carries TRBV28 and TRBJ2-5; TRBD2 matches at 13 bases. V was pared by 3 bases and J by 4 bases, with 5 bases of the junction left unmatched. The CDR3 length is 16 residues. Germline V lookup: CDR1 MDHEN, CDR2 SYDVKM. The CDR3 is CASSFGGLAGVETQYF. DNA for the CDR3: TGTGCCAGCAGTTTTGGCGGACTAGCGGGAGTAGAGACCCAGTACTTC.

The V gene is TRBV6-1, the J gene TRBJ2-7; D could derive from TRBD1 or TRBD2 (6 bases each). V lost 8 bases, J lost 0 bases, and 14 bases lay in between. This CDR3 has 14 amino acids. Germline V gene sequence: CDR1 MNHNS, CDR2 SASEGT. CDR3 bases: TGTGCCAGCGACGGACGGGGGCTCTCCTACGAGCAGTACTTC. Its translation is CASDGRGLSYEQYF.

This clonotype was counted a few times. The chain couples TRBV7-6 to TRBJ2-5; TRBD2 is a possible D gene (6 bases). The DNA matches TRBJ2-7 better at its end, which makes the J call doubtful. This CDR3 has 15 amino acids. Germline V lookup: CDR1 SGHVS, CDR2 FNYEAQ. The CDR3 sequence: CASSAGTSFSYEQYF. The CDR3 region has the DNA TGTGCCAGCAGCGCCGGGACTTCCTTCTCCTACGAGCAGTACTTC.

V gene TRBV28 combines with J gene TRBJ1-1, with TRBD1 matching over 7 bases. The length of the CDR3 is 10 residues. Trimming at V came to 6 bases and at J to 11 bases, leaving 3 bases not matched to a gene. CDR1 MDHEN and CDR2 SYDVKM come from the germline V gene. CDR3 protein: CASREDRAFF. The CDR3, as DNA: TGTGCCAGCAGGGAGGACAGGGCTTTCTTT.

This chain uses TRBV6-2 or TRBV6-3 with TRBJ2-5; TRBD2 is a possible D gene (6 bases). The end of the DNA fits TRBJ2-1 better, so the J call may be wrong. This CDR3 is built from 15 residues. Germline loops: CDR1 MNHEY, CDR2 SVGEGT. The CDR3 spells CASSSRLERVSEQFF. In nucleotides, the CDR3 is TGTGCCAGCAGTTCGAGACTAGAACGAGTGTCAGAGCAGTTCTTC.

This chain uses TRBV5-1 with TRBJ2-5, with 7 nucleotides matching TRBD2. From germline, CDR1 is SGHRS and CDR2 YFSETQ. Trimming took 4 bases from V and 4 from J; bases not matched to a gene: 10. The CDR3 is 15 residues long. In DNA, the CDR3 is TGCGCCAGCAGCAATTTTGAGGGAGGGCCAGAGACCCAGTACTTC. Protein product: CASSNFEGGPETQYF.

This clonotype has only a few counts. The CDR3 sequence: CASTRRAGGTGELFF. Here the CDR3 DNA reads TGTGCCAGCACCAGAAGGGCGGGGGGCACCGGGGAGCTGTTTTTT. The chain has TRBV6-6 and TRBJ2-2, with TRBD2 matching over 8 bases. This CDR3 region has 15 residues. Trimming took 7 bases from V and 4 from J; bases not matched to a gene: 8. Germline V gene data show CDR1 as MNHNY and CDR2 as SVGAGI (reference sequence).

The J gene is TRBJ2-5, the V gene TRBV7-8, with 9 bases fitting TRBD2. This CDR3 contains 15 residues. The germline V gene has CDR1 SGHVS and CDR2 FQNEAQ. V was pared by 5 bases and J by 3 bases, with 7 bases of the junction left unmatched. Here the CDR3 reads CASSPGASGKETQYF. The CDR3 coding sequence is TGTGCCAGCAGCCCAGGGGCTAGCGGGAAAGAGACCCAGTACTTC.

The chain has TRBV18 and TRBJ2-5; 9 positions match TRBD1. The closer fit of TRBJ2-7 to the DNA end suggests the J call may be wrong. The germline V gene encodes CDR1 KGHSH and CDR2 LQKENI. The CDR3 length is 14 residues. DNA for the CDR3: TGTGCCAGCTCACCGGGACAGGGCGGGAACGAGCAGTACTTC. This encodes CASSPGQGGNEQYF.

The chain carries TRBV3-1 and TRBJ1-2; TRBD1 agrees at 7 bases. V shed 1 base, J shed 7 bases, and the junction held 6 bases outside the gene matches. The CDR3 sequence is 14 residues long. Germline V CDR1 and CDR2: LGHDT, YNNKEL (reference sequence). As DNA, the CDR3 is TGTGCCAGCAGCCAAGCCAGGGACAGACCTGGCTACACCTTC. This codes for CASSQARDRPGYTF.

The genes are TRBV28 and TRBJ1-1, with unresolved D. CDR1 is MDHEN, CDR2 SYDVKM, per germline. The CDR3 has 15 residues. Trimming pared 2 bases from V and 1 base from J, leaving 11 bases between. In DNA form, the CDR3 reads TGTGCCAGCAGTTTAGATGTAAAGGGGAACACTGAAGCTTTCTTT. It codes for CASSLDVKGNTEAFF.

The rearrangement uses TRBV7-9 and TRBJ2-1; 8 bases are a match to TRBD1. V gave up 4 bases and J gave up 5 bases; unmatched junction bases: 4. The CDR3 is 14 amino acids. The V gene's germline CDR1 is SEHNR and CDR2 FQNEAQ (reference sequence). The CDR3 here is CASSYDRGDNEQFF. The CDR3 nucleotides read TGTGCCAGCAGCTATGACAGGGGTGACAATGAGCAGTTCTTC.

V gene TRBV11-2 combines with J gene TRBJ2-1; a weak D match, TRBD1 (6 bases). Trimming left V 1 base short and J 9 bases short, with 13 bases between. Looked up from germline, CDR1 is SGHAT and CDR2 is FQNNGV. CDR3 size: 14 residues. Here the CDR3 reads CASSLVFGTPEQFF. The CDR3, as DNA: TGTGCCAGCAGCTTAGTATTCGGGACACCTGAGCAGTTCTTC.